Listed here are 23 T cell receptor beta chains from one sample, sequenced in a study of blood T cell repertoires in COVID-19. Using immunoSEQ multiplex PCR, the repertoire was profiled, and TCRdb retains in-frame clones only, with some absent. The sample has about 130,000 clones; around four fifths are singletons. The sequenced material came from peripheral blood. The receptors originated from a middle-aged man with active or convalescent COVID-19.

V and J are TRBV13 and TRBJ1-4; no clear D gene. The CDR3 loop spans 15 amino acids. The V and J ends lost 5 bases and 3 bases respectively, with 13 bases between them. Germline CDR1 PRHDT, CDR2 FYEKMQ (reference sequence). The CDR3, as DNA: TGTGCCAGCAGCCAAAGATTGGGCGCTAATGAAAAACTGTTTTTT. This gives the protein CASSQRLGANEKLFF.

The genes are TRBV11-2 and TRBJ1-1; 7 positions agree with TRBD1. V shed 1 base, J shed 4 bases, and the junction held 6 bases outside the gene matches. Germline lookup yields CDR1 SGHAT and CDR2 FQNNGV. There are 15 residues in the CDR3. The CDR3 sequence is CASSLAGQGGTEAFF. The DNA of the CDR3 is TGTGCCAGCAGCTTAGCGGGGCAGGGGGGCACTGAAGCTTTCTTT.

The chain carries TRBV6-4 and TRBJ1-1; 8 nucleotides match TRBD1. The CDR3 has 15 amino acids. Per germline, CDR1 MRHNA and CDR2 SNTAGT. J gave up 3 bases and V 6 bases, and 9 bases lay outside the gene matches. This CDR3 is CASRTRQGADTEAFF. CDR3 nucleotide sequence: TGTGCCAGCAGGACCCGGCAGGGGGCTGACACTGAAGCTTTCTTT.

This rearrangement joins TRBV4-3 to TRBJ1-2; weak D call: TRBD1 (6 bases). CDR1 and CDR2 from the germline V gene are LGHNA and YSLEER. Trimming pared 2 bases from V and 3 bases from J, leaving 13 bases between. This CDR3 region has 15 residues. The CDR3 DNA reads TGCGCCAGCAGCCAACTAGCTTCAGGGGACTATGGCTACACCTTC. It codes for CASSQLASGDYGYTF.

CDR3 residues: CASSSRTSEAKTQYF. The CDR3 DNA reads TGTGCCAGCAGCTCCCGGACTAGTGAGGCGAAGACCCAGTACTTC. V and J are TRBV7-2 and TRBJ2-5, with 7 nucleotides matching TRBD2. V trimming: 4 bases; J trimming: 6 bases; junction bases outside the gene matches: 11. The CDR3 totals 15 residues. Germline CDR1 and CDR2: SGHTA and FQGNSA.

The chain has TRBV2 and TRBJ2-1; 11 bases are shared with TRBD1. This CDR3 is built from 14 residues. CDR1 SNHLY and CDR2 FYNNEI come from the germline V gene. Trimming cost V 4 bases and J 6 bases; bases outside gene matches: 2. The CDR3 nucleotides read TGTGCCAGCAGTGGGGACAGGGGGTCCAATGAGCAGTTCTTC. Its translation: CASSGDRGSNEQFF. Full variable domain (missing parts from reference TRBV2 and TRBJ2-1): EPEVTQTPSHQVTQMGQEVILRCVPISNHLYFYWYRQILGQKVEFLVSFYNNEISEKSEIFDDQFSVERPDGSNFTLKIRSTKLEDSAMYFCASSGDRGSNEQFFGPGTRLTVL.

The chain carries TRBV12-5 and TRBJ2-3; TRBD1 matches at 8 bases. CDR1 and CDR2 (germline): LGHNT, FRNRAP. This CDR3 region has 15 residues. V gave up 6 bases and J gave up 2 bases; unmatched junction bases: 7. CDR3 DNA: TGTGCTAGTGGATTCGGACAGGGTTACACAGATACGCAGTATTTT. It translates to CASGFGQGYTDTQYF.

This chain joins TRBV5-6 and TRBJ1-2, with 9 nucleotides matching TRBD1. The V gene's germline CDR1 is SGHDT and CDR2 YYEEEE. V shed 0 bases, J shed 4 bases, and the junction held 10 bases outside the gene matches. The CDR3 runs 17 residues. The CDR3 DNA follows: TGTGCCAGCAGCTTGGGGGAACAGGGGGCGGCAATCTATGGCTACACCTTC. This sequence encodes CASSLGEQGAAIYGYTF.

The chain links TRBV27 to TRBJ2-3, with unresolved D. In germline, CDR1 is MNHEY, CDR2 SMNVEV (reference sequence). This CDR3 has 15 amino acids. The ends were cut back, 3 bases at V and 0 bases at J, with 10 bases in the middle. Here the CDR3 DNA reads TGTGCCAGCAGTTTCTTTAGTCCTAGCACAGATACGCAGTATTTT. It is translated as CASSFFSPSTDTQYF.

This chain uses TRBV5-1 with TRBJ1-4; D gene ambiguous. Germline V gene data show CDR1 as SGHRS and CDR2 as YFSETQ. Trimming cost V 2 bases and J 7 bases, with 12 bases left between them. CDR3 length equals 14 residues. DNA for the CDR3: TGCGCCAGCAGCTTTCAGGAAGGTCCTGAAAAACTGTTTTTT. It encodes CASSFQEGPEKLFF. Variable domain in full (rest from reference TRBV5-1 and TRBJ1-4): KAGVTQTPRYLIKTRGQQVTLSCSPISGHRSVSWYQQTPGQGLQFLFEYFSETQRNKGNFPGRFSGRQFSNSRSEMNVSTLELGDSALYLCASSFQEGPEKLFFGSGTQLSVL.

V gene TRBV5-1 combines with J gene TRBJ2-5; TRBD1 is a possible D gene (7 bases). Germline V CDR1 and CDR2: SGHRS, YFSETQ. The CDR3 spans 14 residues. V lost 6 bases and J lost 1, with 13 bases in between. This chain's CDR3 is CASKGGTAQETQYF. The CDR3 nucleotides are TGCGCCAGCAAAGGCGGGACAGCCCAAGAGACCCAGTACTTC.

The chain carries TRBV4-1 and TRBJ1-1, with unresolved D. Trimming took 0 bases from V and 0 from J, leaving 11 bases between them. This CDR3 has 16 amino acids. The germline V gene has CDR1 MGHRA and CDR2 YSYEKL. The CDR3 spells CASSQDGRAMNTEAFF. CDR3 bases: TGCGCCAGCAGCCAAGATGGGAGGGCCATGAACACTGAAGCTTTCTTT.

This chain joins TRBV4-1 and TRBJ2-3; 9 bases match TRBD2. Germline V gene lookup returns CDR1 MGHRA and CDR2 YSYEKL. V shed 0 bases and J 4 bases; nucleotides not matched to a gene: 8. CDR3 length equals 17 residues. This CDR3 is CASSQDRASGEPDTQYF. The DNA for the CDR3 is TGCGCCAGCAGCCAAGATAGGGCTAGCGGGGAGCCAGATACGCAGTATTTT.

The chain is built from TRBV3-1 (or the pseudogene TRBV3-2) and TRBJ1-3; D is uncertain. The CDR3 runs to 14 residues. Germline V gene sequence: CDR1 LGHDT, CDR2 YNNKEL (reference sequence). The V end was cut by 7 bases, the J end by 1 base, with 11 bases between. For the CDR3, the DNA is TGTGCCAGCACCCAGACCGGGTCTGGAAACACCATATATTTT. This gives the protein CASTQTGSGNTIYF.

The chain joins TRBV2 to TRBJ2-2; TRBD2 agrees at 9 bases. Germline V gene sequence: CDR1 SNHLY, CDR2 FYNNEI. V was pared by 7 bases and J by 3 bases, with 9 bases of the junction left unmatched. CDR3 length equals 16 residues. This CDR3 is CASNFKRGVDTGELFF. CDR3 nucleotide sequence: TGTGCCAGCAATTTTAAGCGGGGGGTGGACACCGGGGAGCTGTTTTTT.

The chain joins TRBV9 to TRBJ1-1; D is undetermined. CDR3 size: 15 residues. Trimming stripped 3 bases from V and 7 bases from J, with 19 bases between. Germline lookup yields CDR1 SGDLS and CDR2 YYNGEE. This CDR3 is CASSAIGGVENEAFF. CDR3 sequence (DNA): TGTGCCAGCAGCGCCATCGGCGGGGTAGAGAATGAAGCTTTCTTT.

CDR3 coding DNA: TGTGCCAGCAGCCAAGAACGGGGGGCCTGGCAGGTTGAACTGTTTTTT. This codes for CASSQERGAWQVELFF. This chain joins TRBV3-1 (or the pseudogene TRBV3-2) and TRBJ1-4; a weak D match, TRBD1 (6 bases). The CDR3 has 16 residues. Germline CDR1 and CDR2: LGHDT and YNNKEL (reference sequence). Between the trimmed V and J ends, which lost 0 bases and 12 bases, there was a span of 20 bases.

The chain joins TRBV3-1 (or the pseudogene TRBV3-2) to TRBJ2-1; D call uncertain. The germline V gene encodes CDR1 LGHDT and CDR2 YNNKEL (reference sequence). V was cut by 3 bases and J by 4 bases, with 10 bases left in between. This CDR3 region has 14 residues. CDR3 sequence reads: CASSHPVRYNEQFF. The CDR3 region has the DNA TGTGCCAGCAGCCACCCGGTACGGTACAATGAGCAGTTCTTC.

The chain uses TRBV19 and TRBJ2-3; D gene ambiguous. V gave up 5 bases and J gave up 2 bases, with 8 bases separating them. The CDR3 runs 13 residues. Germline loops: CDR1 LNHDA, CDR2 SQIVND (reference sequence). The CDR3 bases are TGTGCCAGTAGTCGCGGAGACACAGATACGCAGTATTTT. As protein: CASSRGDTDTQYF.

The chain combines TRBV2 with TRBJ1-4; TRBD1 agrees at 8 bases. Germline V CDR1 and CDR2: SNHLY, FYNNEI. The CDR3 loop spans 16 amino acids. Trimming cost V 0 bases and J 9 bases; bases outside gene matches: 9. CDR3 DNA: TGTGCCAGCAGTGAAGCAGGGAGGACAGGGTTGCAAAAACTGTTTTTT. Protein sequence: CASSEAGRTGLQKLFF.

This chain links TRBV18 with TRBJ1-2; D possibly corresponds to TRBD1 (6 bases). Germline V lookup: CDR1 KGHSH, CDR2 LQKENI. This CDR3 has 15 residues. Trimming stripped 3 bases from V and 1 base from J, with 12 bases between. The CDR3 DNA is TGTGCCAGCTCACCCGGACAGCTGATTAACTATGGCTACACCTTC. As protein: CASSPGQLINYGYTF.

The CDR3 sequence: CASSLDLSEDKNTEAFF. CDR3 nucleotide sequence: TGTGCCAGCAGCTTAGATCTAAGTGAGGACAAGAACACTGAAGCTTTCTTT. The J gene is TRBJ1-1, the V gene TRBV11-2; maybe TRBD1 (5 bases). Looked up from germline, CDR1 is SGHAT and CDR2 is FQNNGV. CDR3 size: 17 residues. V lost 0 bases and J 1 base, leaving 15 bases between the germline ends.

This clone was picked up one time. The rearrangement links TRBV12-5 to TRBJ2-1; 7 bases align to TRBD1. Germline lookup yields CDR1 LGHNT and CDR2 FRNRAP. J gave up 3 bases and V 5 bases, and 7 bases lay outside the gene matches. This CDR3 has 15 amino acids. CDR3 in DNA: TGTGCTAGTGGTGGAATCCGGGACAGCTACAATGAGCAGTTCTTC. This codes for CASGGIRDSYNEQFF.